This T cell receptor (beta chain) was profiled in a study of cytomegalovirus exposure and HLA in healthy donors. Both 60 Vbeta primers and 13 Jbeta primers went into the PCR. Produced via immunoSEQ multiplex PCR; TCRdb's table is partial and in-frame only. Of 35,000 to 40,000 clones listed, 90% are singletons. This CDR3 has 13 residues. In germline, CDR1 is SGHRS, CDR2 YFSETQ. Trimming took off 4 bases at V and 5 bases at J, with 12 bases between the two ends. The sequencing sample was made of PBMCs. The receptor was isolated from a woman aged 18-35 years in good health and CMV-seronegative. The chain employs TRBV5-1 and TRBJ2-5, with D perhaps TRBD1 (6 bases). The CDR3 sequence is CASSSERGETQYF. The CDR3 DNA reads TGCGCCAGCAGCAGCGAGAGGGGGGAGACCCAGTACTTC.